This entry lists 32 T cell receptor beta chains sequenced from one sample in a study of shared clonotypes between healthy human individuals (dated by TCRdb to the early 2020s). The library was prepared using the immunoSEQ multiplex PCR assay. TCRdb mirrors the immuneACCESS table, restricted to in-frame sequences. Some clones are absent from its copies; in checked studies, under half trace to an unresolved V gene, and the reason for the others is unknown. This sample is represented by more than 1.2 million clones; 97% to 99% of them were singletons. 0.3% to 0.45% of the sample comes from the top ten. What was sequenced was naive CD4+ T cells sorted from blood. Explained via the paper, the cell subset or site label denotes: CD45RA+ positively selected. The receptor set was obtained from a man younger than 40 in good health.

The rearrangement uses TRBV27 and TRBJ2-5, with TRBD1 matching over 9 bases. Losses at the gene ends were 4 bases for V and 5 bases for J; bases not matched to a gene: 8. Germline CDR1 and CDR2: MNHEY and SMNVEV (reference sequence). The CDR3 totals 15 residues. The CDR3 bases are TGTGCCAGCAGTTCAAGCGACAGGGGGTGGGAGACCCAGTACTTC. Its translation: CASSSSDRGWETQYF.

V and J are TRBV16 and TRBJ2-7; 9 positions agree with TRBD1. There are 15 residues in the CDR3. Germline trimming cut 6 bases from V and 3 bases from J; bases unmatched to any gene: 9. The germline V gene has CDR1 KGHSY and CDR2 FQNENV. The CDR3 nucleotides are TGTGCCAGCAGGGGAGACAGGGGGGTCAACTACGAGCAGTACTTC. It codes for CASRGDRGVNYEQYF.

About this clone: Other nucleotide sequences in the sample specify the same CDR3. The chain combines TRBV29-1 with TRBJ2-3, with 7 bases matching TRBD2. CDR1 SQVTM and CDR2 ANQGSEA come from the germline V gene. CDR3 length equals 14 residues. The V segment lost 5 bases and the J segment 0 bases; nucleotides outside the gene matches: 5. The CDR3 nucleotides are TGCAGCGTTTTAGCGGGCCCCAGCACAGATACGCAGTATTTT. This sequence encodes CSVLAGPSTDTQYF.

This clone was observed a handful of times. The genes are TRBV5-6 and TRBJ2-5; weak D call: TRBD1 (5 bases). Between the trimmed V and J ends, which lost 0 bases and 5 bases, there was a span of 8 bases. Germline CDR1 is SGHDT and CDR2 is YYEEEE. The CDR3 loop spans 13 amino acids. The CDR3 sequence: CASSLGGVETQYF. CDR3 DNA sequence: TGTGCCAGCAGCTTGGGGGGCGTGGAGACCCAGTACTTC.

As regards this clone: The sample carries other DNA sequences with the same CDR3. This chain joins TRBV7-2 and TRBJ2-1; tentatively, D is TRBD2 (5 bases). V dropped 2 bases and J dropped 3 bases, with 11 bases sitting between them. Germline CDR1 reads SGHTA; CDR2 reads FQGNSA. The CDR3 length is 15 residues. This chain's CDR3 is CASSLSGGSYNEQFF. The CDR3 DNA reads TGTGCCAGCAGCTTATCGGGTGGGAGCTACAATGAGCAGTTCTTC.

This sequence joins TRBV21-1 and TRBJ1-2; TRBD1 is the table's D call and was not checked against the DNA. TRBV21-1 is a recognized pseudogene. The CDR3 is 15 residues long. The CDR3 here is CASSEEIRGPGGYTF. The CDR3 DNA follows: TGTGCCAGCAGCGAGGAGATCAGGGGGCCTGGTGGCTACACCTTC.

The chain couples TRBV9 to TRBJ2-1, with a tentative D call TRBD2 (5 bases). The CDR3 totals 14 residues. In germline, CDR1 is SGDLS, CDR2 YYNGEE. Trimming shortened V by 0 bases and J by 5 bases, and 9 bases separated the two germline ends. For the CDR3, the DNA is TGTGCCAGCAGCGTAGGACTAACTAACAATGAGCAGTTCTTC. This gives the protein CASSVGLTNNEQFF.

This chain uses TRBV6-1 with TRBJ2-7; the D is unclear. There are 14 residues in the CDR3. The V end lost 1 base, the J end lost 1 base, and 8 bases lay between the germline ends. The germline CDR1 and CDR2 sequences are MNHNS and SASEGT. The DNA for the CDR3 is TGTGCCAGCAGTGAAGTTACTCGTTCCTACGAGCAGTACTTC. It is translated as CASSEVTRSYEQYF.

The V gene is TRBV6-6, the J gene TRBJ1-5, with 10 nucleotides matching TRBD1. Per germline, CDR1 MNHNY and CDR2 SVGAGI (reference sequence). J gave up 5 bases and V 7 bases, and 8 bases lay outside the gene matches. CDR3 length: 15 residues. The CDR3 loop is CASTNGGQGYQPQHF. DNA for the CDR3: TGTGCCAGCACCAATGGGGGACAGGGGTATCAGCCCCAGCATTTT.

This chain joins TRBV29-1 and TRBJ2-7; D is unclear. V lost 4 bases, J lost 3 bases, and 7 bases lay in between. CDR1 SQVTM and CDR2 ANQGSEA come from the germline V gene. The CDR3 spans 11 residues. CDR3 amino acids: CSVVNGYEQYF. Written as DNA, the CDR3 is TGCAGCGTTGTTAACGGCTACGAGCAGTACTTC.

This clone was seen only once. The chain is built from TRBV5-4 and TRBJ2-5; the match to TRBD1 covers 7 bases. Germline V gene lookup returns CDR1 SGHNT and CDR2 YYREEE (reference sequence). CDR3 size: 13 residues. Unmatched junction bases numbered 4, after V lost 4 bases and J lost 4 bases. The chain's CDR3 is CASSNRGRETQYF. The CDR3 DNA sequence: TGTGCCAGCAGCAACAGGGGTAGAGAGACCCAGTACTTC.

V usage is TRBV9 and J usage is TRBJ2-1; TRBD2 agrees at 7 bases. The CDR3 sequence is 16 residues long. Germline CDR1 reads SGDLS; CDR2 reads YYNGEE. V shed 0 bases, J shed 3 bases, and the junction held 6 bases outside the gene matches. CDR3 sequence (DNA): TGTGCCAGCAGCGTAGGGGGGAGGGACGACTACAATGAGCAGTTCTTC. The encoded protein is CASSVGGRDDYNEQFF.

The chain combines TRBV11-2 with TRBJ2-7; 15 bases agree with TRBD2. The length of the CDR3 is 15 residues. Germline V gene data show CDR1 as SGHAT and CDR2 as FQNNGV. Germline trimming cut 5 bases from V and 7 bases from J; bases unmatched to any gene: 6. CDR3 loop: CASSAGLAGGGEQYF. For the CDR3, the DNA is TGTGCCAGCAGCGCCGGACTAGCGGGAGGGGGGGAGCAGTACTTC.

The V and J genes are TRBV9 and TRBJ2-3, with a tentative D call TRBD2 (5 bases). Germline V gene sequence: CDR1 SGDLS, CDR2 YYNGEE. The CDR3 length is 13 residues. V was shortened by 7 bases and J by 1 base, with 10 bases between the two germline ends. The CDR3: CASGVSGTDTQYF. The CDR3 nucleotides are TGTGCCAGCGGGGTTAGCGGCACAGATACGCAGTATTTT.

Remarks on this clone: The identical CDR3 is also encoded by other nucleotide sequences in the sample. The chain carries TRBV18 and TRBJ2-7; D is possibly TRBD1 or TRBD2 (5 bases each). There are 13 residues in the CDR3. Trimming removed 3 bases at V and 4 bases at J, with 10 bases between. Germline loops: CDR1 KGHSH, CDR2 LQKENI. CDR3 nucleotide sequence: TGTGCCAGCTCACCGGGGACGGGATACGAGCAGTACTTC. Translation gives CASSPGTGYEQYF. The whole variable domain, filled in from reference TRBV18 and TRBJ2-7, reads NAGVMQNPRHLVRRRGQEARLRCSPMKGHSHVYWYRQLPEEGLKFMVYLQKENIIDESGMPKERFSAEFPKEGPSILRIQQVVRGDSAAYFCASSPGTGYEQYFGPGTRLTVT.

This clone was counted only a few times. The chain combines TRBV7-9 with TRBJ2-1, with TRBD1 matching 8 bases. CDR1 is SEHNR and CDR2 is FQNEAQ in the germline V gene (reference sequence). This CDR3 spans 15 amino acids. Trimming at V came to 5 bases and at J to 6 bases, leaving 9 bases not matched to a gene. Here the CDR3 DNA reads TGTGCCAGCAGCCGAGGACAGGGAGACGTCAATGAGCAGTTCTTC. It translates to CASSRGQGDVNEQFF.

The chain recombines TRBV18 with TRBJ1-3; 8 bases agree with TRBD1. The germline V gene has CDR1 KGHSH and CDR2 LQKENI. The CDR3 has 15 amino acids. J was trimmed by 4 bases and V by 6 bases; bases with no gene match: 8. The CDR3 sequence is CASSPDRVNGNTIYF. CDR3 nucleotide sequence: TGTGCCAGCTCGCCGGACAGGGTTAACGGAAACACCATATATTTT.

The rearrangement joins TRBV7-2 to TRBJ2-7; 11 positions agree with TRBD2. The CDR3 is 15 amino acids. Germline CDR1 SGHTA, CDR2 FQGNSA. Trimming took 5 bases from V and 5 from J; bases not matched to a gene: 8. In nucleotides, the CDR3 is TGTGCCAGCAGCCCAAGTAGCGGGAGGGCACACGAGCAGTACTTC. It specifies CASSPSSGRAHEQYF.

The chain joins TRBV5-5 to TRBJ2-7; TRBD1 aligns across 9 bases. The germline V gene has CDR1 SGHKS and CDR2 YYEKEE (reference sequence). This CDR3 is 16 amino acids long. V lost 3 bases and J lost 0; bases outside the gene matches: 7. CDR3 bases: TGTGCCAGCAGCTCCCGGGGACAGGGACTCTCCTACGAGCAGTACTTC. Translated: CASSSRGQGLSYEQYF.

The chain joins TRBV19 to TRBJ2-5; D is unclear. The CDR3 length is 16 residues. CDR1 is LNHDA, CDR2 SQIVND, per germline (reference sequence). V lost 3 bases, J lost 0 bases, and 14 bases lay in between. The CDR3 is CASSIFGGTYQETQYF. The CDR3 region has the DNA TGTGCCAGTAGTATTTTTGGCGGCACGTACCAAGAGACCCAGTACTTC. Using reference TRBV19 and TRBJ2-5 for the parts outside the CDR3, the full variable domain is DGGITQSPKYLFRKEGQNVTLSCEQNLNHDAMYWYRQDPGQGLRLIYYSQIVNDFQKGDIAEGYSVSREKKESFPLTVTSAQKNPTAFYLCASSIFGGTYQETQYFGPGTRLLVL.

V and J are TRBV2 and TRBJ2-7; no clear D gene. The CDR3 has 13 amino acids. CDR1 and CDR2 (germline): SNHLY, FYNNEI. V dropped 2 bases and J dropped 2 bases, with 7 bases sitting between them. The CDR3 DNA sequence: TGTGCCAGCAGTGAACAGTTAACCTACGAGCAGTACTTC. Its translation is CASSEQLTYEQYF.

The chain recombines TRBV9 with TRBJ1-3; D unclear. Looked up from germline, CDR1 is SGDLS and CDR2 is YYNGEE. The CDR3 contains 13 residues. V was trimmed by 4 bases and J by 4 bases, leaving 9 bases between them. This CDR3 reads CASSPGSGNTIYF. DNA for the CDR3: TGTGCCAGCAGCCCCGGAAGCGGAAACACCATATATTTT.

V usage is TRBV28 and J usage is TRBJ2-7, with a possible D match to TRBD2 (6 bases). V was shortened by 6 bases and J by 0 bases, with 15 bases between the two germline ends. This CDR3 region has 15 residues. The germline CDR1 and CDR2 sequences are MDHEN and SYDVKM. The CDR3 loop is CASSHRLGYSYEQYF. In DNA form, the CDR3 reads TGTGCCAGCAGCCATCGACTAGGTTACTCCTACGAGCAGTACTTC. Full variable domain (remainder filled in from reference TRBV28 and TRBJ2-7): DVKVTQSSRYLVKRTGEKVFLECVQDMDHENMFWYRQDPGLGLRLIYFSYDVKMKEKGDIPEGYSVSREKKERFSLILESASTNQTSMYLCASSHRLGYSYEQYFGPGTRLTVT.

This sequence joins TRBV28 and TRBJ2-6, with no clear D. In germline, CDR1 is MDHEN, CDR2 SYDVKM. V shed 3 bases and J shed 5 bases, with 8 bases lying between them. This CDR3 has 14 residues. The CDR3 here is CASSFSRWANVLTF. Written as DNA, the CDR3 is TGTGCCAGCAGTTTCTCTAGGTGGGCCAACGTCCTGACTTTC.

This clone was found a few times. The genes are TRBV28 and TRBJ1-2; perhaps TRBD1 as D (5 bases). Germline CDR1 and CDR2: MDHEN and SYDVKM. CDR3 length: 14 residues. Trimming took 6 bases from V and 2 from J, leaving 13 bases between them. This CDR3 is CASRELTVNYGYTF. CDR3 nucleotide sequence: TGTGCCAGCAGAGAGCTGACAGTCAACTATGGCTACACCTTC.

The chain carries TRBV7-9 and TRBJ2-7; TRBD1 agrees at 7 bases. V shed 5 bases, J shed 3 bases, and the junction held 10 bases outside the gene matches. Germline-derived CDR1 and CDR2 are SEHNR and FQNEAQ (reference sequence). The length of the CDR3 is 15 residues. The CDR3 is CASSPPTGEGYEQYF. CDR3 coding DNA: TGTGCCAGCAGCCCCCCCACAGGGGAAGGCTACGAGCAGTACTTC.

This clone was seen a single time. The gene calls are TRBV6-6 and TRBJ2-1; 9 bases line up with TRBD2. The CDR3 runs 15 residues. CDR1 MNHNY and CDR2 SVGAGI come from the germline V gene (reference sequence). The ends lost 7 bases at V and 6 bases at J; junction bases unmatched: 10. The DNA for the CDR3 is TGTGCCAGCACTCATAGCGGGAGAACGATCAATGAGCAGTTCTTC. As protein: CASTHSGRTINEQFF.

Comment on this clone: The same CDR3 can be traced to other DNA sequences in this sample. The chain joins TRBV7-6 to TRBJ2-5; 11 nucleotides align to TRBD2. Trimming cost V 1 base and J 4 bases; bases outside gene matches: 2. The CDR3 is 15 residues long. Germline values: CDR1 SGHVS, CDR2 FNYEAQ. The DNA for the CDR3 is TGTGCCAGCAGCTTAGGACTAGCGGGACGAGAGACCCAGTACTTC. It translates to CASSLGLAGRETQYF.

This sequence joins TRBV6-6 and TRBJ2-7; 7 bases fit TRBD1. Germline CDR1 reads MNHNY; CDR2 reads SVGAGI (reference sequence). The CDR3 loop spans 13 amino acids. V was pared by 0 bases and J by 12 bases, with 8 bases of the junction left unmatched. CDR3: CASSYSGQSGSYF. DNA for the CDR3: TGTGCCAGCAGTTACTCGGGACAGAGTGGGTCGTACTTC.

This clone was recorded once. The rearrangement uses TRBV5-1 and TRBJ2-7, with D perhaps TRBD2 (6 bases). The V gene's germline CDR1 is SGHRS and CDR2 YFSETQ. The CDR3 runs to 14 residues. V was pared by 6 bases and J by 2 bases, with 15 bases between. CDR3 nucleotide sequence: TGCGCCAGCAACGGAGGGGCTAACGCCTACGAGCAGTACTTC. Protein product: CASNGGANAYEQYF.

The chain combines TRBV10-1 with TRBJ2-7; the D is unclear. The CDR3 is 11 residues long. Germline lookup yields CDR1 WNHNN and CDR2 SYGVQD (reference sequence). The V gene lost 3 bases and the J gene lost 4 bases, with 4 bases spanning the gap. CDR3 amino acids: CASSDEYEQYF. In DNA, the CDR3 is TGCGCCAGCAGTGATGAGTACGAGCAGTACTTC.

The chain carries TRBV6-4 and TRBJ2-7; possibly TRBD1 for D (5 bases). V shed 5 bases and J shed 4 bases, with 12 bases lying between them. Germline V lookup: CDR1 MRHNA, CDR2 SNTAGT. The CDR3 length is 13 residues. CDR3 sequence: CASSRTTGYEQYF. The CDR3 coding sequence is TGTGCCAGCAGTCGTACTACAGGTTACGAGCAGTACTTC.